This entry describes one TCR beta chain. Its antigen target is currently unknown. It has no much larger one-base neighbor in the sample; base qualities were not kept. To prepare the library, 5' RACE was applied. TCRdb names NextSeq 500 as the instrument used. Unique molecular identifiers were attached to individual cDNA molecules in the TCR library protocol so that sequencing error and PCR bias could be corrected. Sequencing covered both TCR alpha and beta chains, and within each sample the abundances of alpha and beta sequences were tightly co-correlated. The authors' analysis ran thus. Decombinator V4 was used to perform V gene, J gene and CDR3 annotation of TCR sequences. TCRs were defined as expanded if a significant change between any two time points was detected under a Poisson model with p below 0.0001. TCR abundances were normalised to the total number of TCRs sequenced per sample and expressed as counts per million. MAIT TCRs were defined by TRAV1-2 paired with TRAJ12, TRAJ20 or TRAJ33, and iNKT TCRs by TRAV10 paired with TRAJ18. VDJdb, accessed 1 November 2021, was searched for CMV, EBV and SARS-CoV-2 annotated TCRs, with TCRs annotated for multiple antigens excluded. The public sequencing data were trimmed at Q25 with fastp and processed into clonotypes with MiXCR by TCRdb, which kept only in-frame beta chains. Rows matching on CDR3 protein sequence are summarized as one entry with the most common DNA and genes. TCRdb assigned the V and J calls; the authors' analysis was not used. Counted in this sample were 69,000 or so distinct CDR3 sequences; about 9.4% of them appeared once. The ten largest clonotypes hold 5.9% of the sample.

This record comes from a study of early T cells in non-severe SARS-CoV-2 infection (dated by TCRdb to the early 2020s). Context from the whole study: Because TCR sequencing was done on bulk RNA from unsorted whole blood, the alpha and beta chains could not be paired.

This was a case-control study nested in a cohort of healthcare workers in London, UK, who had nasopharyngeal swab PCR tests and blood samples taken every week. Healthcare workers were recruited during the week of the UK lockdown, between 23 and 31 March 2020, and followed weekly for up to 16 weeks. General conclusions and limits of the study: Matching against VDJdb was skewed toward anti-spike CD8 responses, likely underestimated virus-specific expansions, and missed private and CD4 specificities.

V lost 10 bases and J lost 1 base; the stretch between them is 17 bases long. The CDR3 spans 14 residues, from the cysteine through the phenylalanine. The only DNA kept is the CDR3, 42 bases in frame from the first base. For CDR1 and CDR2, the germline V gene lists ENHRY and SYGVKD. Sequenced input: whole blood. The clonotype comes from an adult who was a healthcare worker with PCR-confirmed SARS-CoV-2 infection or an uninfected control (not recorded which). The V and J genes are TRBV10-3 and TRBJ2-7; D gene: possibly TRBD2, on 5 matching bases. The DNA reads TGTGCCACCGGTACAGCCCGGGGATCCTACGAGCAGTACTTC. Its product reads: CATGTARGSYEQYF.